The clone carrying this T cell receptor (beta chain) was recorded once. What it recognizes is unknown. Generated by immunoSEQ multiplex PCR, the TCRdb table keeps only in-frame clones and is missing some. The data contain a few hundred thousand clones, approximately 83% of them singletons. This sample stems from a study of Ad26.COV2.S vaccination and SARS-CoV-2 variants. Broader study findings: In TCR breadth and depth analyses, total T cell responses may have been underestimated.

The treatment: about 20 received Ad26.COV2.S at low or high dose, single or two shots; 5 received placebo; per-sample allocation not given. Day 63 after the first injection of vaccine or placebo was the sampling time. The CDR3 is 14 residues long. The germline gives CDR1 SGDLS, CDR2 YYNGEE. Trimming removed 3 bases from V and 1 base from J, with 7 bases in between. The receptor comes from a person between 18 and 65 years old who received the Ad26.COV2.S COVID-19 vaccine or a placebo. The V call is TRBV9, the J call TRBJ2-2, with D unclear. The sequencing used peripheral blood, collected in a trial of Ad26.COV2.S vaccine versus placebo. The DNA of the CDR3 is TGTGCCAGCAGCGGTGGACGGAACACCGGGGAGCTGTTTTTT. Protein: CASSGGRNTGELFF. Full variable domain (outside the CDR3, taken from reference TRBV9 and TRBJ2-2): DSGVTQTPKHLITATGQRVTLRCSPRSGDLSVYWYQQSLDQGLQFLIQYYNGEERAKGNILERFSAQQFPDLHSELNLSSLELGDSALYFCASSGGRNTGELFFGEGSRLTVL.